The T cell receptor (beta chain) under discussion was sequenced for a study of tumor-infiltrating lymphocytes in oesophageal squamous cell carcinoma. By frequency in the sample, this clonotype is medium-sized. TCRdb fed the PCR reads into MiXCR, producing one record per CDR3 protein. The sample gives roughly 3,600 distinct CDR3 sequences, roughly 19% of which show up once; roughly 52% is in the top ten. This clonotype originated in a male donor with esophageal squamous cell carcinoma. Sequenced input: normal esophageal tissue next to the tumor.

The CDR3 DNA is TGTGCCAGCAAACAGACAGGAGCTAACTATGGCTACACCTTC. Its protein product is CASKQTGANYGYTF. The J gene is TRBJ1-2, the V gene TRBV6-1, with a possible D match to TRBD1 (6 bases). In germline, CDR1 is MNHNS, CDR2 SASEGT. The ends were cut back, 7 bases at V and 0 bases at J, with 12 bases in the middle. There are 14 residues in the CDR3.